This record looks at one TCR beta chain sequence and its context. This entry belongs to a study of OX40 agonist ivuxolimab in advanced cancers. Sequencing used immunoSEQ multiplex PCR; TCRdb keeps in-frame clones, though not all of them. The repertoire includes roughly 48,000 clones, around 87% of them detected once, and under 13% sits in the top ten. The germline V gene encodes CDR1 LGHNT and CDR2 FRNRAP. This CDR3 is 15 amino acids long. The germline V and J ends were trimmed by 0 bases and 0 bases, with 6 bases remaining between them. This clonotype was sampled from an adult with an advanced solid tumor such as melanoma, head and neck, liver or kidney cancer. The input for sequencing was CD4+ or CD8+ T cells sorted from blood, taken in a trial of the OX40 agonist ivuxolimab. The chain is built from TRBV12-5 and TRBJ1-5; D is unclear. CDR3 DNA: TGTGCTAGTGGTTTGGTCGCAGCTAGCAATCAGCCCCAGCATTTT. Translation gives CASGLVAASNQPQHF.